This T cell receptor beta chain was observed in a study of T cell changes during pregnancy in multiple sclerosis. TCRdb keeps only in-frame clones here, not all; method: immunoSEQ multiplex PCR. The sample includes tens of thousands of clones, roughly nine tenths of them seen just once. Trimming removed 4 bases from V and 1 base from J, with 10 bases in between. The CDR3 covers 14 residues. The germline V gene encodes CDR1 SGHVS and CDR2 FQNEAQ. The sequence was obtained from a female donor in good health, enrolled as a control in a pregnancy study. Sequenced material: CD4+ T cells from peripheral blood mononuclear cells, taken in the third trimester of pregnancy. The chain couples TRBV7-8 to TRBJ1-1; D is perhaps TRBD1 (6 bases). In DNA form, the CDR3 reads TGTGCCAGCAGCTCACAGGGTGGGAACACTGAAGCTTTCTTT. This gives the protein CASSSQGGNTEAFF.